What follows are 23 T cell receptor beta chains derived from one specimen sequenced in a study of radiation and T cells in renal cell carcinoma. As to time point: blood 4 weeks post-SBRT, at nephrectomy. As for treatment: 15 Gy SBRT to primary tumor, nephrectomy 4 weeks later. Produced via immunoSEQ multiplex PCR; TCRdb's table is partial and in-frame only. The top ten hold approximately 7.2% of the sample, which has over 90,000 clones, 80% to 90% seen once. The sequencing here drew on blood, taken from a patient whose treatment included radiotherapy and nephrectomy. All receptors come from a man aged 55 to 69 with renal cell carcinoma.

This chain links TRBV27 with TRBJ2-3; the D gene is possibly TRBD2 (5 bases). V was cut by 3 bases and J by 1 base, with 14 bases left in between. This CDR3 contains 16 residues. Germline V gives CDR1 MNHEY, CDR2 SMNVEV (reference sequence). The CDR3 DNA sequence: TGTGCCAGCAGTTTCTCCAGCGGATCCGGCACAGATACGCAGTATTTT. Its translation: CASSFSSGSGTDTQYF.

The chain recombines TRBV6-5 with TRBJ2-5; 7 nucleotides line up with TRBD2. Trimming removed 2 bases from V and 0 bases from J; junction bases left unmatched: 6. Per the germline V gene, CDR1 is MNHEY and CDR2 is SVGAGI. This CDR3 spans 16 amino acids. The CDR3 region is CASSYGVAGYQETQYF. The CDR3 coding sequence is TGTGCCAGCAGTTACGGGGTAGCGGGCTACCAAGAGACCCAGTACTTC.

The rearrangement uses TRBV28 and TRBJ1-2, with a tentative D call TRBD1 (5 bases). In germline, CDR1 is MDHEN, CDR2 SYDVKM. There are 16 residues in the CDR3. V lost 5 bases, J lost 0 bases, and 16 bases lay in between. The CDR3 protein is CASSTGWGSTNYGYTF. CDR3 nucleotide sequence: TGTGCCAGCAGTACTGGGTGGGGCAGTACTAACTATGGCTACACCTTC.

The chain is built from TRBV7-7 and TRBJ2-5, with 11 nucleotides matching TRBD1. J lost 5 bases, V lost 4 bases, and 3 bases had no gene match. The length of the CDR3 is 14 residues. The germline CDR1 and CDR2 sequences are SSHAT and FNYEAQ (reference sequence). The CDR3 reads CASSSDRGHETQYF. CDR3 DNA sequence: TGTGCCAGCAGCTCGGACAGGGGGCATGAGACCCAGTACTTC.

This clone was observed a single time. This sequence joins TRBV11-1 and TRBJ1-4; D unclear. With 5 bases removed from V and 8 bases from J, the gap between germline ends came to 15 bases. This CDR3 spans 14 amino acids. Per the germline V gene, CDR1 is SGHAT and CDR2 is FQDESV (reference sequence). CDR3 loop: CASSPEGLPEKLFF. CDR3 coding DNA: TGTGCCAGCAGCCCGGAAGGACTACCCGAAAAACTGTTTTTT.

This clone was seen only a few times. The rearrangement joins TRBV4-1 to TRBJ2-1; TRBD2 matches 10 bases. The CDR3 extends over 15 amino acids. Germline trimming cut 0 bases from V and 7 bases from J; bases unmatched to any gene: 3. Germline values: CDR1 MGHRA, CDR2 YSYEKL. CDR3 nucleotides: TGCGCCAGCAGCCAAGAGGCTAGCGGGAGAAATGAGCAGTTCTTC. As protein: CASSQEASGRNEQFF.

The CDR3 sequence: CASSPTTHGGTGANVLTF. The CDR3 region has the DNA TGTGCCAGCAGTCCCACTACGCACGGGGGAACTGGGGCCAACGTCCTGACTTTC. The genes are TRBV28 and TRBJ2-6, with D tentatively TRBD2 (6 bases). With 5 bases removed from V and 2 bases from J, the gap between germline ends came to 19 bases. The germline V gene has CDR1 MDHEN and CDR2 SYDVKM. This CDR3 comprises 18 residues.

The rearrangement links TRBV4-3 to TRBJ2-3; 8 nucleotides line up with TRBD2. The CDR3 is made up of 19 amino acids. Germline V gene sequence: CDR1 LGHNA, CDR2 YSLEER. J lost 0 bases, V lost 1 base, and 12 bases had no gene match. The CDR3 region is CASSQVIGRGTTSTDTQYF. The CDR3 DNA follows: TGCGCCAGCAGCCAAGTGATCGGGAGGGGGACGACTAGCACAGATACGCAGTATTTT.

On this clone: Other DNA sequences of this sample code for an identical CDR3. V usage is TRBV19 and J usage is TRBJ1-5; D remains ambiguous. The V end lost 3 bases, the J end lost 4 bases, and 7 bases lay between the germline ends. Germline values: CDR1 LNHDA, CDR2 SQIVND (reference sequence). The CDR3 is 13 residues long. The CDR3 protein is CASSISLNQPQHF. CDR3 nucleotides: TGTGCCAGTAGTATTTCGTTAAATCAGCCCCAGCATTTT.

The V gene is TRBV27, the J gene TRBJ1-5; possible D gene TRBD1, 5 bases. CDR1 and CDR2 (germline): MNHEY, SMNVEV (reference sequence). The CDR3 is 14 residues long. V was shortened by 2 bases and J by 5 bases, with 10 bases between the two germline ends. The CDR3 loop is CASSLTTAYQPQHF. The CDR3 DNA sequence: TGTGCCAGCAGTTTAACGACAGCCTATCAGCCCCAGCATTTT.

V gene TRBV5-6 combines with J gene TRBJ2-2, with 9 bases identical to TRBD2. The junction had 3 bases not matched to a gene; V was cut back by 2 bases and J by 1 base. Germline assignment: CDR1 SGHDT and CDR2 YYEEEE. The CDR3 sequence is 16 residues long. The CDR3 sequence: CASSLMTSGNTGELFF. The CDR3 nucleotides are TGTGCCAGCAGCTTAATGACTAGCGGGAACACCGGGGAGCTGTTTTTT.

The V and J genes are TRBV7-9 and TRBJ2-3; TRBD2 matches at 8 bases. Germline assignment: CDR1 SEHNR and CDR2 FQNEAQ (reference sequence). J was trimmed by 6 bases and V by 5 bases; bases with no gene match: 13. The CDR3 consists of 16 residues. This CDR3 is CASSPPFGRGADTQYF. CDR3 in DNA: TGTGCCAGCAGCCCGCCTTTCGGGAGGGGGGCCGATACGCAGTATTTT.

The V call is TRBV6-1, the J call TRBJ2-1, with 13 bases that match TRBD2. Germline trimming cut 0 bases from V and 0 bases from J; bases unmatched to any gene: 8. Germline assignment: CDR1 MNHNS and CDR2 SASEGT. The CDR3 is made up of 20 amino acids. The CDR3 bases are TGTGCCAGCAGTGAAGCTGGACTAGCGGGAGCCCCGAGCTCCTACAATGAGCAGTTCTTC. It is translated as CASSEAGLAGAPSSYNEQFF.

This chain joins TRBV13 and TRBJ2-7, with a tentative D call TRBD2 (5 bases). The CDR3 contains 17 residues. V lost 0 bases and J 3 bases, leaving 18 bases between the germline ends. Per germline, CDR1 PRHDT and CDR2 FYEKMQ (reference sequence). The CDR3 DNA reads TGTGCCAGCAGCTTAGGCCTTTTGCTCAGAGGGAGCTACGAGCAGTACTTC. Translating gives CASSLGLLLRGSYEQYF.

V gene TRBV25-1 combines with J gene TRBJ2-5; tentatively, D is TRBD2 (6 bases). CDR1 and CDR2 (germline): MGHDK, SYGVNS. The CDR3 runs to 15 residues. The V and J ends lost 1 base and 1 base respectively, with 10 bases between them. The CDR3 region has the DNA TGTGCCAGCAGTGAATTGGATAGCGGCCAAGAGACCCAGTACTTC. It encodes CASSELDSGQETQYF.

This rearrangement joins TRBV6-5 to TRBJ1-5; 9 positions agree with TRBD1. Germline values: CDR1 MNHEY, CDR2 SVGAGI. The CDR3 spans 15 residues. V shed 5 bases, J shed 5 bases, and the junction held 7 bases outside the gene matches. CDR3 sequence reads: CASSRRGTGYQPQHF. The DNA for the CDR3 is TGTGCCAGCAGTAGACGCGGGACAGGGTATCAGCCCCAGCATTTT.

A word on this clone: The germline gene is not matched at one end of the junction; a read error may be the cause. The V call is TRBV6-5, the J call TRBJ2-5, with a weak D call TRBD2 (6 bases). The CDR3 is made up of 11 amino acids. The germline V gene has CDR1 MNHEY and CDR2 SVGAGI. CDR3 protein: CASSATSLWDF. CDR3 DNA sequence: TGTGCCAGCAGTGCCACTAGCTTGTGGGACTTC.

The chain is built from TRBV7-2 and TRBJ1-4, with D uncertain. This CDR3 spans 14 amino acids. CDR1 and CDR2 (germline): SGHTA, FQGNSA. Trimming took off 5 bases at V and 0 bases at J, with 7 bases between the two ends. CDR3 sequence: CASSLWATNEKLFF. The CDR3 DNA reads as TGTGCCAGCAGCCTCTGGGCAACTAATGAAAAACTGTTTTTT.

This chain joins TRBV11-3 and TRBJ2-1; the D gene is possibly TRBD2 (5 bases). Trimming cost V 4 bases and J 8 bases, with 9 bases left between them. Germline V gene lookup returns CDR1 SGHNT and CDR2 YENEEA. CDR3 size: 12 residues. This CDR3 reads CASSSGGYEQFF. CDR3 bases: TGTGCCAGCAGCTCCGGCGGGTATGAGCAGTTCTTC.

This clone was observed a few times. The rearrangement links TRBV11-2 to TRBJ2-2; no firm D call. The germline V and J ends were trimmed by 2 bases and 7 bases, with 8 bases remaining between them. This CDR3 spans 13 amino acids. Per germline, CDR1 SGHAT and CDR2 FQNNGV. The CDR3 DNA reads as TGTGCCAGCAGCTTATTTGTGATCGGGGAGCTGTTTTTT. This codes for CASSLFVIGELFF.

The rearrangement links TRBV6-1 to TRBJ1-1; TRBD1 might be the D (5 bases). This CDR3 has 13 residues. Trimming cost V 3 bases and J 10 bases, with 15 bases left between them. CDR1 is MNHNS, CDR2 SASEGT, per germline. CDR3 residues: CASSDRDPPRAFF. The DNA for the CDR3 is TGTGCCAGCAGTGACAGGGACCCCCCGCGAGCTTTCTTT.

CDR3 sequence reads: CASREVFRIGETQYF. In DNA form, the CDR3 reads TGCGCCAGCAGGGAAGTGTTTAGGATCGGGGAGACCCAGTACTTC. J is TRBJ2-5 and V is TRBV5-1, with D unresolved. The germline V gene encodes CDR1 SGHRS and CDR2 YFSETQ. The CDR3 totals 15 residues. Trimming took 5 bases from V and 5 from J, leaving 19 bases between them.

This clone was detected once. The chain employs TRBV4-3 and TRBJ2-3; D is ambiguous. Germline V gene data show CDR1 as LGHNA and CDR2 as YSLEER. Trimming took off 1 base at V and 2 bases at J, with 10 bases between the two ends. The CDR3 totals 15 residues. CDR3 in amino acids: CASSQGSNITDTQYF. CDR3 nucleotides: TGCGCCAGCAGCCAAGGGTCGAACATCACAGATACGCAGTATTTT.